A selection of T cell receptor beta chains follows, all from one sample in a study of blood T cell repertoires in COVID-19. This table comes from immunoSEQ multiplex PCR, and its TCRdb copy is limited to in-frame clones, with some not included. The sample lists roughly 520,000 clones; over 75% were seen once. Source material: PBMCs or T cells enriched from blood (not recorded which). Source of these receptors: a middle-aged woman who had recovered from COVID-19. CDR3s leave out the opening cysteine and the closing phenylalanine or tryptophan. Size tells how often a clone was seen (once, few, many) or the class of an expanded clone, and some rows leave it out.

>10|TRBV2|NA|TRBJ1-1
ASRNRVTEAF
>12|TRBV5-4|once|TRBJ1-2
ASSLGQGDYGYT
>11|TRBV9|NA|TRBJ2-1
ASSPFEGNEQF
>12|TRBV5-5|few|TRBJ1-6
ASSFQGNNSPLH
>12|TRBV2|NA|TRBJ2-7
ASSLREGPYEQY
>16|TRBV7-6|many|TRBJ1-5
ASSLGARDIYSNQPQH
>13|TRBV2|NA|TRBJ1-2
ASSERGREDYGYT
>11|TRBV12-3/TRBV12-4|once|TRBJ1-1
ASSRDRGTEAF
>11|TRBV7-2|NA|TRBJ2-1
ASELPPGTSGF
>13|TRBV5-6|once|TRBJ2-7
ASSLGPREDYEQY
>14|TRBV4-2|NA|TRBJ1-1
ASSQALVRVNTEAF
>10|TRBV6-2/TRBV6-3|NA|TRBJ2-7
ASRYKGAQGY
>14|TRBV4-3|NA|TRBJ1-2
ASSQEAREASESYT
>14|TRBV25-1|once|TRBJ2-3
ASSDRAGGRSDTQY
>11|TRBV11-3|NA|TRBJ2-1
ASGGVSYNEQF
>13|TRBV30|NA|TRBJ2-5
AWSVVPNRAETQY
>9|TRBV29-1|NA|TRBJ1-2
SVSGAYGYT
>13|TRBV5-4|NA|TRBJ2-1
ASSLASGTYNEQF
>13|TRBV18|NA|TRBJ1-5
ASSLSGASNQPQH
>10|TRBV23-1|NA|TRBJ2-3
ATCGGPDTQY
>11|TRBV4-1|NA|TRBJ1-2
ASRPSDTYGYT
>15|TRBV9|NA|TRBJ2-1
ASSLQPGLAGVGEQF
>13|TRBV6-5|NA|TRBJ2-3
ASSPSGSRTDTQY
>13|TRBV4-3|NA|TRBJ2-2
ASSQGGTNTGELF
>14|TRBV5-1|NA|TRBJ2-1
ASSPQAGQGADEQF
>12|TRBV11-3|NA|TRBJ2-5
ASSYRQYQETQY
>13|TRBV4-3|NA|TRBJ1-2
ASSQSQTGNYGYT
>13|TRBV11-3|NA|TRBJ1-1
ASSSGRGENTEAF
>14|TRBV10-3|NA|TRBJ2-1
AISYSTSPPTGEQF
>13|TRBV6-5|once|TRBJ1-2
AGIDREKTNYGYT
>13|TRBV27|NA|TRBJ1-1
ASSETTKGVTEAF
>14|TRBV9|NA|TRBJ2-7
ASSVGGGPGSYEQY
>13|TRBV2|NA|TRBJ1-1
ASSEPPSMNTEAF
>12|TRBV3-1/TRBV3-2|NA|TRBJ1-1
ASSLTGGNTEAF
>11|TRBV3-1/TRBV3-2|once|TRBJ1-2
ASSQTGASGYT
>13|TRBV6-5|NA|TRBJ1-6
ASSSGSWGRSPLH
>12|TRBV18|NA|TRBJ1-1
ASGQGATNTEAF
>12|TRBV10-2|NA|TRBJ1-6
ASSVPNYNSPLH
>13|TRBV10-3|NA|TRBJ1-6
AISEGTGHNSPLH
>9|TRBV19|NA|TRBJ1-2
ASSTETGYT
>15|TRBV7-8|NA|TRBJ2-3
ASNVAGGAGSTDTQY
>13|TRBV5-1|NA|TRBJ2-1
ASSSGTSGGDEQF
>11|TRBV21-1|NA|TRBJ1-1
ARANPKGREAF
>15|TRBV10-3|many|TRBJ2-1
AIRDTKTGLVNNEQF
>14|TRBV7-2|NA|TRBJ2-2
ASSSTSGINTGELF
>11|TRBV12-3/TRBV12-4|NA|TRBJ1-2
ASSRDRSYGYT
>14|TRBV5-4|NA|TRBJ2-7
ASSTGLAGAVGEQY
>13|TRBV2|NA|TRBJ1-6
ASNSWTGGNSPLH
>13|TRBV3-1/TRBV3-2|NA|TRBJ2-1
ASSRERTSQHEQF
>15|TRBV27|NA|TRBJ2-1
ASSFGPAGYSYNEQF
>11|TRBV5-6|NA|TRBJ1-5
ASSSTGNQPQH
>15|TRBV3-1/TRBV3-2|NA|TRBJ2-2
ASSQRASGVGGGELF
>11|TRBV11-2|NA|TRBJ1-4
ASRRQGSEKLF
>11|TRBV7-2|NA|TRBJ1-1
ASSSQANTEAF
>11|TRBV2|NA|TRBJ2-2
ASSLEAIGELF
>13|TRBV2|NA|TRBJ1-3
ASSEAGTSGNTIY
>15|TRBV12-5|NA|TRBJ2-3
ASGFSGLAGNTDTQY
>13|TRBV6-1|NA|TRBJ1-2
ASSEAEGGNYGYT